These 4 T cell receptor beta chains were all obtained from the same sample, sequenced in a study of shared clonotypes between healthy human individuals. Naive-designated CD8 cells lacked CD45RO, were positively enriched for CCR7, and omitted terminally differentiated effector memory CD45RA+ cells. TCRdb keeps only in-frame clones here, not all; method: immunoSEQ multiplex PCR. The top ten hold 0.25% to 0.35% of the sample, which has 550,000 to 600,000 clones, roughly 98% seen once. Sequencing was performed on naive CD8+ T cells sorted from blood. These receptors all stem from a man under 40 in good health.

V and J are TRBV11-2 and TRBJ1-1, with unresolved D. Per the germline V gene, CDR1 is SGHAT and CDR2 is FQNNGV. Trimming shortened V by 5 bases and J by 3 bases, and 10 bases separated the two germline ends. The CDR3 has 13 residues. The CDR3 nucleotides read TGTGCCAGCAGCCGTCGGGATCACACTGAAGCTTTCTTT. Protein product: CASSRRDHTEAFF.

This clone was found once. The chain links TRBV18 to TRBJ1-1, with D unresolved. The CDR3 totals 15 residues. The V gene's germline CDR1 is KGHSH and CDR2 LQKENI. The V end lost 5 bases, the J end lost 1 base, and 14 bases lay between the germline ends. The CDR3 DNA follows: TGTGCCAGCTCATCCCAGTCGGCAGAGAACACTGAAGCTTTCTTT. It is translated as CASSSQSAENTEAFF. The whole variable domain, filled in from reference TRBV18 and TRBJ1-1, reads NAGVMQNPRHLVRRRGQEARLRCSPMKGHSHVYWYRQLPEEGLKFMVYLQKENIIDESGMPKERFSAEFPKEGPSILRIQQVVRGDSAAYFCASSSQSAENTEAFFGQGTRLTVV.

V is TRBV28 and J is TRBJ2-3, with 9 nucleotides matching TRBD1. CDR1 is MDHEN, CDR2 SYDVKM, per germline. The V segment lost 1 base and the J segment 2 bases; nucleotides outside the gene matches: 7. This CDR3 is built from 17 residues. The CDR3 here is CASSLSKTGGSTDTQYF. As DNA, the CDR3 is TGTGCCAGCAGTTTATCGAAGACAGGGGGTTCCACAGATACGCAGTATTTT.

CDR3 region: CASSLGQGRVYEQYF. CDR3 in DNA: TGCGCCAGCAGCTTGGGACAGGGTAGGGTCTACGAGCAGTACTTC. The rearrangement links TRBV5-1 to TRBJ2-7, with TRBD1 identical over 7 bases. CDR3 size: 15 residues. V shed 0 bases, J shed 3 bases, and the junction held 6 bases outside the gene matches. Germline-derived CDR1 and CDR2 are SGHRS and YFSETQ.